The 3 T cell receptor beta chains below were found in one sample sequenced in a study of beta chain features in type 1 diabetes. Study-wide points: Shorter TCRB CDR3s, moderately but significantly so, marked every one of the four CD4+ subsets in Type 1 diabetes patients.

No antigen has been assigned to these receptors. Investigators reverse transcribed all isolated RNA, so they sequenced expressed TCRB transcripts. TCRdb's copy holds only in-frame clones and misses some; the assay was immunoSEQ multiplex PCR. The sample yields roughly 160,000 clones, approximately 8% seen once. Material for sequencing was central memory CD4+ T cells from blood. Receptor source: a man in his late teens or twenties with type 1 diabetes.

This sequence joins TRBV5-6 and TRBJ2-1; possible D gene TRBD1, 5 bases. The CDR3 contains 14 residues. Trimming shortened V by 9 bases and J by 4 bases, and 17 bases separated the two germline ends. The germline V gene encodes CDR1 SGHDT and CDR2 YYEEEE. The CDR3: CATTPGQTYNEQFF. CDR3 nucleotides: TGTGCCACCACCCCAGGGCAGACATACAATGAGCAGTTCTTC.

Concerning this clone itself: The junction departs from germline at one end; a sequencing error may be responsible. V and J are TRBV6-6 and TRBJ2-3; D unclear. The CDR3 consists of 14 residues. The germline V gene encodes CDR1 MNHNY and CDR2 SVGAGI (reference sequence). CDR3 sequence: CAISPKAGTDTQYF. As DNA, the CDR3 is TGTGCCATCAGTCCTAAGGCGGGCACAGATACGCAGTATTTT.

This clone was observed a few times. The chain links TRBV2 to TRBJ1-6, with D unresolved. This CDR3 is 15 amino acids long. The V end lost 5 bases, the J end lost 2 bases, and 10 bases lay between the germline ends. Germline lookup yields CDR1 SNHLY and CDR2 FYNNEI. This CDR3 reads CASSPTQTYNSPLHF. As DNA, the CDR3 is TGTGCCAGCAGTCCTACTCAAACCTATAATTCACCCCTCCACTTT.